The 13 T cell receptor beta chains in this list originate from one sample, sequenced in a study of identical twins. MiXCR, applied by TCRdb to the 5' RACE reads, yields one record per CDR3 protein. The sample shows a few hundred thousand distinct CDR3 sequences, under 12% of them seen only once. The sample consisted of memory T cells sorted from blood. Receptors were obtained from a man between 50 and 59 years old in good health.

The V gene is TRBV6-5, the J gene TRBJ1-1; a possible D gene is TRBD1 (5 bases). There are 14 residues in the CDR3. Germline CDR1 MNHEY, CDR2 SVGAGI. V was clipped by 2 bases and J by 4 bases, with 11 bases between them. DNA of the CDR3: TGTGCCAGCAGTTACAGGGCAGGGAGCACTGAAGCTTTCTTT. Protein sequence: CASSYRAGSTEAFF.

This clonotype has ten or more counts. The chain has TRBV12-3 or TRBV12-4 and TRBJ1-2; D is uncertain. CDR3 length: 14 amino acids. Trimming shortened V by 4 bases and J by 4 bases, and 13 bases separated the two germline ends. The CDR3 reads CASSSRRLVYGYTF. CDR3 coding DNA: TGTGCCAGCAGTTCCCGTCGGTTAGTCTATGGCTACACCTTC.

This clonotype was seen ten or more times. The chain uses TRBV20-1 and TRBJ2-7, with a possible D match to TRBD1 (6 bases). Germline CDR1 DFQATT, CDR2 SNEGSKA (reference sequence). CDR3 length: 12 amino acids. V was pared by 4 bases and J by 7 bases, with 14 bases between. CDR3 DNA: TGCAGTGCTACGGACAGCCCGGGGGAGCAGTACTTC. Amino acid sequence: CSATDSPGEQYF.

This clonotype occurred many times. The CDR3 reads CSVVGTAKNIQYF. The CDR3 nucleotides read TGCAGCGTTGTAGGGACAGCCAAAAACATTCAGTACTTC. The rearrangement links TRBV29-1 to TRBJ2-4; D may match TRBD1 or TRBD2 (5 bases each). V dropped 4 bases and J dropped 0 bases, with 7 bases sitting between them. The CDR3 has 13 residues. The germline gives CDR1 SQVTM, CDR2 ANQGSEA.

This clonotype was seen ten or more times. The chain combines TRBV20-1 with TRBJ1-2; TRBD1 agrees at 8 bases. Germline V lookup: CDR1 DFQATT, CDR2 SNEGSKA (reference sequence). The CDR3 has 15 amino acids. J lost 7 bases, V lost 6 bases, and 16 bases had no gene match. The CDR3 loop reads CSAPGGTGYRGGYTF. The CDR3, as DNA: TGCAGTGCCCCAGGCGGGACAGGATATAGGGGTGGCTACACCTTC.

CDR3 in amino acids: CASSSGGSPVGEKLFF. DNA for the CDR3: TGTGCCAGCAGCTCGGGAGGCTCGCCGGTTGGGGAAAAACTGTTTTTT. V and J are TRBV11-2 and TRBJ1-4, with D uncertain. Germline V lookup: CDR1 SGHAT, CDR2 FQNNGV. The CDR3 consists of 16 residues. V was clipped by 4 bases and J by 8 bases, with 20 bases between them.

Ten or more counts support this clonotype. CDR3 loop: CSSERGVGTDTQYF. The CDR3 DNA reads as TGCAGCTCGGAGAGGGGGGTGGGGACAGATACGCAGTATTTT. This rearrangement joins TRBV29-1 to TRBJ2-3; D possibly matches TRBD1 or TRBD2 (6 bases each). Germline CDR1 reads SQVTM; CDR2 reads ANQGSEA. Trimming took off 8 bases at V and 3 bases at J, with 18 bases between the two ends. The length of the CDR3 is 14 residues.

This chain connects TRBV6-2 or TRBV6-3 to TRBJ1-2; no clear D. Germline V gives CDR1 MNHEY, CDR2 SVGEGT. Trimming removed 4 bases from V and 5 bases from J, with 11 bases in between. The CDR3 consists of 13 residues. The CDR3 coding sequence is TGTGCCAGCAGTTCAGTCAGGAGTTATGGCTACACCTTC. Its protein product is CASSSVRSYGYTF.

This clonotype was counted a few times. The V and J genes are TRBV24-1 and TRBJ2-5; perhaps TRBD2 as D (7 bases). V was shortened by 1 base and J by 5 bases, with 16 bases between the two germline ends. Germline V gene lookup returns CDR1 KGHDR and CDR2 SFDVKD. The CDR3 is 16 amino acids. The CDR3 DNA reads as TGTGCCACCAGTGATTTAAGAGGGGGGGCCGGGGAGACCCAGTACTTC. Translating it yields CATSDLRGGAGETQYF.

This clonotype came up many times. The rearrangement joins TRBV20-1 to TRBJ2-1, with 9 bases matching TRBD2. The ends lost 0 bases at V and 4 bases at J; junction bases unmatched: 10. The CDR3 runs to 17 residues. The germline gives CDR1 DFQATT, CDR2 SNEGSKA (reference sequence). CDR3 nucleotides: TGCAGTGCTAGAGATGCGGCTAGCGGGACCATTTACAATGAGCAGTTCTTC. Translated: CSARDAASGTIYNEQFF.

This sequence joins TRBV28 and TRBJ1-5; D gene unclear. This CDR3 is 15 amino acids long. Trimming left V 4 bases short and J 1 base short, with 11 bases between. Germline CDR1 and CDR2: MDHEN and SYDVKM. The DNA for the CDR3 is TGTGCCAGCAGTTCCGACGGGCTAAGCAATCAGCCCCAGCATTTT. Translation gives CASSSDGLSNQPQHF.

The chain couples TRBV7-8 to TRBJ2-4; a weak D match, TRBD1 (6 bases). There are 18 residues in the CDR3. V lost 2 bases and J 0 bases, leaving 17 bases between the germline ends. The germline gives CDR1 SGHVS, CDR2 FQNEAQ. The DNA for the CDR3 is TGTGCCAGCAGCTTAAGGGCCGGACGACAGGTAGCCAAAAACATTCAGTACTTC. Amino acids: CASSLRAGRQVAKNIQYF.

This clonotype turned up a few times. The chain recombines TRBV4-1 with TRBJ1-3; 7 bases line up with TRBD1. The CDR3 has 18 residues. Per the germline V gene, CDR1 is MGHRA and CDR2 is YSYEKL. With V trimmed by 5 bases and J by 0 bases, 13 bases remained unmatched. CDR3 residues: CASSASRGQSFSGNTIYF. The CDR3 bases are TGCGCCAGCAGCGCAAGCCGGGGACAGAGTTTCTCTGGAAACACCATATATTTT.